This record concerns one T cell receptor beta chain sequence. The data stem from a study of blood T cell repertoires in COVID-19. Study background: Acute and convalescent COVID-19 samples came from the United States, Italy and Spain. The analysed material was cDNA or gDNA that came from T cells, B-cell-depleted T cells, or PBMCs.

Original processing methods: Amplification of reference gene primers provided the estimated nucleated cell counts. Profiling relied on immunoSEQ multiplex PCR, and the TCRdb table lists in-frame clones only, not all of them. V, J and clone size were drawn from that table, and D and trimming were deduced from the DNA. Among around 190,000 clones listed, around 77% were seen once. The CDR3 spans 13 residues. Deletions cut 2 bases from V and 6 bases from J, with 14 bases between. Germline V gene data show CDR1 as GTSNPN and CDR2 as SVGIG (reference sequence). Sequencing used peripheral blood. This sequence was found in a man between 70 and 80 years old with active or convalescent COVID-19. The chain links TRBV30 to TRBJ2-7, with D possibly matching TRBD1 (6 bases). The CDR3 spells CAWSPRDIGEQYF. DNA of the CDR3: TGTGCCTGGAGTCCGAGGGACATCGGCGAGCAGTACTTC.